The rows below give T cell receptor beta chains drawn from one sample of a study of T cell responses to AZD1222 COVID-19 vaccine. TCRdb keeps only in-frame clones here, not all; method: immunoSEQ multiplex PCR. The sample shows about 130,000 clones, 80% to 95% of them seen only once. The material was peripheral blood, obtained 28 days after the second AZD1222 dose. All receptors come from an adult who received the AZD1222 COVID-19 vaccine. The CDR3 runs from the conserved cysteine through the conserved F or W. The D gene is left open where the match is weak. Not every row has a clone size; where given, it reads once, few, many or a size class.

. | once | TRBJ2-1 | TRBV11-3 | TGTGCCAGCAGCCCAGGACTTGGCCCTGAGCAGTTCTTC | CASSPGLGPEQFF
. | . | TRBJ2-2 | TRBV27 | TGTGCCAGCAGCCCAGGTAGTTTAAACACCGGGGAGCTGTTTTTT | CASSPGSLNTGELFF
. | . | TRBJ1-4 | TRBV7-8 | TGTGCCAGCAGCTTATCTCCGAATTTGGAAAAACTGTTTTTT | CASSLSPNLEKLFF
TRBD1 | . | TRBJ1-6 | TRBV7-2 | TGTGCCAGCAGTCTTCAGACAGGGCCTTATAATTCACCCCTCCACTTT | CASSLQTGPYNSPLHF
. | . | TRBJ2-3 | TRBV4-3 | TGCGCCAGCAGCCAAGTTCCTAGCGCCTCTAGCACAGATACGCAGTATTTT | CASSQVPSASSTDTQYF
. | once | TRBJ1-2 | TRBV7-9 | TGTGCCAGCAGCCGCGACAGCCCCCTACCGAGCTACACCTTC | CASSRDSPLPSYTF
TRBD1 | . | TRBJ2-7 | TRBV19 | TGTGCCAGTAGTTCCTCGGACAGGTCCCACGAGCAGTACTTC | CASSSSDRSHEQYF
TRBD1 | few | TRBJ1-2 | TRBV7-2 | TGTGCCAGCAGCTTCAGGGGGCTGGGCTACACCTTC | CASSFRGLGYTF
. | . | TRBJ2-4 | TRBV11-2 | TGTGCCAGCAGCCCGGGGTTGGGGTTAGCCAAAAACATTCAGTACTTC | CASSPGLGLAKNIQYF
TRBD1 | . | TRBJ1-5 | TRBV5-6 | TGTGCCAGCAGCCCGGACAGGGGTAGCAATCAGCCCCAGCATTTT | CASSPDRGSNQPQHF
TRBD2 | . | TRBJ2-3 | TRBV7-8 | TGTGCCAGCAGCTTAGGTGGGCTGCGGGGGGCACCGGCCCCCACAGATACGCAGTATTTT | CASSLGGLRGAPAPTDTQYF